This T cell receptor (beta chain) is drawn from a study of ipilimumab plus nivolumab after autologous stem cell transplantation. A word on this clone: The junction departs from germline at one end; a sequencing error may be responsible.

Only in-frame clones appear in the TCRdb table, and some are missing; sequencing was by immunoSEQ multiplex PCR. The repertoire holds 84,000 or so clones, about 83% seen once, with roughly 2% in the top ten. The sequencing here drew on PBMCs, taken in a trial of ipilimumab plus nivolumab as post-transplant consolidation. This receptor was taken from a male donor with diffuse large B-cell lymphoma.

CDR3: CASSLVEGSGVGF. CDR3 nucleotide sequence: TGTGCCAGCAGCTTAGTAGAGGGTAGCGGGGTAGGTTTC. This chain links TRBV7-8 with TRBJ2-7, with 8 bases that match TRBD2. The CDR3 sequence is 13 residues long. CDR1 is SGHVS, CDR2 FQNEAQ, per germline.